The source of this TCR beta chain is a study of cytomegalovirus exposure and HLA in healthy donors. Study in general: An earlier analysis identified 117 million unique TCR beta sequences in 150 million to 200 million T cells.

From germline, CDR1 is SGHNT and CDR2 YYREEE (reference sequence). Germline trimming cut 4 bases from V and 3 bases from J; bases unmatched to any gene: 7. The CDR3 is 15 residues long. The primer mix had 60 Vbeta and 13 Jbeta primers. Sequencing was performed with immunoSEQ multiplex PCR; in TCRdb, only in-frame clones are kept and a portion is missing. The repertoire consists of 100,000 to 150,000 clones, with about 9.2% occurring once and the leading ten covering 6.5% to 9%. This receptor was identified in a woman aged 40-49 years in good health and CMV-seropositive. The chain carries TRBV5-4 and TRBJ2-5; 9 bases line up with TRBD1. Sequencing was performed on PBMCs. The CDR3 region is CASSKPRDREETQYF. In DNA form, the CDR3 reads TGTGCCAGCAGCAAACCACGGGACAGGGAAGAGACCCAGTACTTC. The full variable domain, rest sourced from reference TRBV5-4 and TRBJ2-5, is ETGVTQSPTHLIKTRGQQVTLRCSSQSGHNTVSWYQQALGQGPQFIFQYYREEENGRGNFPPRFSGLQFPNYSSELNVNALELDDSALYLCASSKPRDREETQYFGPGTRLLVL.